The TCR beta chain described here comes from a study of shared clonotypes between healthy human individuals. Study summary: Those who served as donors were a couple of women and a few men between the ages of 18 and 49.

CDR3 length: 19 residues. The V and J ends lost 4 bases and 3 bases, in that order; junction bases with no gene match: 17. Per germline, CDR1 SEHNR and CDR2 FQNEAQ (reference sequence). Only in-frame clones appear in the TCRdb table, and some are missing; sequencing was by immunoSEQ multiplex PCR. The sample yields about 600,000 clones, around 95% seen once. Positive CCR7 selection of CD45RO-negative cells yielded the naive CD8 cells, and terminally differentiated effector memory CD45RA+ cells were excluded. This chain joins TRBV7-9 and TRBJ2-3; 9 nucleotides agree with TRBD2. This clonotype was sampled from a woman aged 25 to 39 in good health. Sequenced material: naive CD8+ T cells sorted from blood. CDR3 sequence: CASSWPGQKKREDTDTQYF. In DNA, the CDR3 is TGTGCCAGCAGCTGGCCGGGACAGAAGAAGCGGGAGGATACAGATACGCAGTATTTT.